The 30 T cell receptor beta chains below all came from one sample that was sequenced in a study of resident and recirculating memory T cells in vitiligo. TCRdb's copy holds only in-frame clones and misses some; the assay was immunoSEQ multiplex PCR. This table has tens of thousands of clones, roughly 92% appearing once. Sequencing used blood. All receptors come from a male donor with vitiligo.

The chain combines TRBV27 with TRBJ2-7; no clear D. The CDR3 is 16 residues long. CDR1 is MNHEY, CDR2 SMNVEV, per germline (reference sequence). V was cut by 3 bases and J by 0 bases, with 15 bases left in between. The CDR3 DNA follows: TGTGCCAGCAGTTTGAGGCCGTACGACCTCTCCTACGAGCAGTACTTC. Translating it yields CASSLRPYDLSYEQYF.

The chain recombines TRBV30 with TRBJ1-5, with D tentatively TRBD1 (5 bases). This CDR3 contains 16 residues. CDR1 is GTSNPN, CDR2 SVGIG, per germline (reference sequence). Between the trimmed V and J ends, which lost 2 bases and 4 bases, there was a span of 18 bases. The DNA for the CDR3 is TGTGCCTGGAGTCACGGGGTCGGGGGAGGGAATCAGCCCCAGCATTTT. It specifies CAWSHGVGGGNQPQHF. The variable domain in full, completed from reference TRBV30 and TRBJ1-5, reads SQTIHQWPATLVQPVGSPLSLECTVEGTSNPNLYWYRQAAGRGLQLLFYSVGIGQISSEVPQNLSASRPQDRQFILSSKKLLLSDSGFYLCAWSHGVGGGNQPQHFGDGTRLSIL.

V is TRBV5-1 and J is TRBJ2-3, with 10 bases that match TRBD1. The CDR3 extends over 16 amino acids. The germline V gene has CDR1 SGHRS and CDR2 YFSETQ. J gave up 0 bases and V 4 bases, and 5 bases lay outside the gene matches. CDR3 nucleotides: TGCGCCAGCAGCGACAGGGGGCAGGGAAGCACAGATACGCAGTATTTT. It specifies CASSDRGQGSTDTQYF.

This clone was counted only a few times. The CDR3 region has the DNA TGCGCCAGCAGCCAAGAAGGAGTGACGGCGGGGGGGCCCTACAATGAGCAGTTCTTC. This encodes CASSQEGVTAGGPYNEQFF. The rearrangement joins TRBV4-1 to TRBJ2-1; 9 bases agree with TRBD2. This CDR3 comprises 19 residues. The germline gives CDR1 MGHRA, CDR2 YSYEKL. V gave up 0 bases and J gave up 2 bases; unmatched junction bases: 11.

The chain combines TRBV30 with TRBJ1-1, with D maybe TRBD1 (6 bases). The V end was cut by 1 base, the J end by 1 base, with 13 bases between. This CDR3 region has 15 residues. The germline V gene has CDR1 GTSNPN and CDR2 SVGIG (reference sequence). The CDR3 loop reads CAWSALRGRNTEAFF. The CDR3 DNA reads TGTGCCTGGAGTGCTTTAAGGGGGAGGAACACTGAAGCTTTCTTT.

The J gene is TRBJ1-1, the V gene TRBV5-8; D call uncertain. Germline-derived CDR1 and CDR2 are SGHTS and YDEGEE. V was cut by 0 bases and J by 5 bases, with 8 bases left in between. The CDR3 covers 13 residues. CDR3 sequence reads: CASSLDRDTEAFF. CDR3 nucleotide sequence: TGTGCCAGCAGCTTGGACCGGGATACTGAAGCTTTCTTT.

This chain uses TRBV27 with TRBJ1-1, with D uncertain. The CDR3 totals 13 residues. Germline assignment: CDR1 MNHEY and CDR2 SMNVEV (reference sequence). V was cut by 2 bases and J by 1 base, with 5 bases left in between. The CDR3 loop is CASSLPGNTEAFF. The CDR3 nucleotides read TGTGCCAGCAGTTTACCGGGGAACACTGAAGCTTTCTTT.

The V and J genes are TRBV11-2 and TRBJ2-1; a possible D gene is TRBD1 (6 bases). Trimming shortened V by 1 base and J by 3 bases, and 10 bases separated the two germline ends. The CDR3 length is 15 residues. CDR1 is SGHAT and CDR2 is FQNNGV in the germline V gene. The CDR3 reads CASSLAQGLYNEQFF. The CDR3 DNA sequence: TGTGCCAGCAGCTTAGCCCAGGGGCTCTACAATGAGCAGTTCTTC. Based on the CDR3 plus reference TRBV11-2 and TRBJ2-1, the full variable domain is EAGVAQSPRYKIIEKRQSVAFWCNPISGHATLYWYQQILGQGPKLLIQFQNNGVVDDSQLPKDRFSAERLKGVDSTLKIQPAKLEDSAVYLCASSLAQGLYNEQFFGPGTRLTVL.

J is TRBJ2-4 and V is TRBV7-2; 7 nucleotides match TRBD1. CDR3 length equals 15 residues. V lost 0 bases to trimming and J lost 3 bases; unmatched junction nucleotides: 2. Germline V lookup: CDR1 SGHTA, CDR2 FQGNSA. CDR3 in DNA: TGTGCCAGCAGCTTAGCCGGGACAGTCAAAAACATTCAGTACTTC. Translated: CASSLAGTVKNIQYF.

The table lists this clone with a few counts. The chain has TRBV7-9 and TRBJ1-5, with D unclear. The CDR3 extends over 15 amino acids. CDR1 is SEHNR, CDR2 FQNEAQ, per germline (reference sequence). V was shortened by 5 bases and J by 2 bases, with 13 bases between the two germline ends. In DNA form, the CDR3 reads TGTGCCAGCAGCCCCGGGGATGGGGGCAATCAGCCCCAGCATTTT. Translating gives CASSPGDGGNQPQHF.

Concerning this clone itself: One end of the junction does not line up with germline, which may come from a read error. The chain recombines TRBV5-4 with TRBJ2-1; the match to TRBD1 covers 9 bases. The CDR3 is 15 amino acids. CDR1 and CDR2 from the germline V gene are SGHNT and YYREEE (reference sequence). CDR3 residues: CVSSTGTGSFYEQFF. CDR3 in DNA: TGTGTCAGCAGCACCGGGACAGGGAGTTTTTATGAGCAGTTCTTC.

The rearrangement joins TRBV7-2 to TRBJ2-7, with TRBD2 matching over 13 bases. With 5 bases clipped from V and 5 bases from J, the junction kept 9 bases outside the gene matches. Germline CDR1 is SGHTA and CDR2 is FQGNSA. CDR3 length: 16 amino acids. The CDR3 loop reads CASSAQLAGGPDEQYF. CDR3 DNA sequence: TGTGCCAGCAGCGCACAACTAGCGGGGGGGCCTGACGAGCAGTACTTC.

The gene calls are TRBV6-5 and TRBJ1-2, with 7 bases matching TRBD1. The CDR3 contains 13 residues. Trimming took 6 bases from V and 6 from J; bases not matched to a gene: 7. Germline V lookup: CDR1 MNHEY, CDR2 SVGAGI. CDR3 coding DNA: TGTGCCAGCAGAGACAGGGTTCGTGATGGCTACACCTTC. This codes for CASRDRVRDGYTF.

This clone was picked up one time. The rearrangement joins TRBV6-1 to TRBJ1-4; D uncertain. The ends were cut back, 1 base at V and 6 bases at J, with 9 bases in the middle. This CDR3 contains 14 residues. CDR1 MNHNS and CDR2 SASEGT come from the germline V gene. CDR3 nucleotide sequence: TGTGCCAGCAGTGAAGGCCCCGGGTATGAAAAACTGTTTTTT. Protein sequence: CASSEGPGYEKLFF.

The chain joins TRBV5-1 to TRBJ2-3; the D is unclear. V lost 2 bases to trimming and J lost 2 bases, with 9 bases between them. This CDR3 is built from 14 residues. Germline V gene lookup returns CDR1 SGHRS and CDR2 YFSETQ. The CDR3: CASSLAQITDTQYF. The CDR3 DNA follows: TGCGCCAGCAGCTTAGCCCAAATCACAGATACGCAGTATTTT.

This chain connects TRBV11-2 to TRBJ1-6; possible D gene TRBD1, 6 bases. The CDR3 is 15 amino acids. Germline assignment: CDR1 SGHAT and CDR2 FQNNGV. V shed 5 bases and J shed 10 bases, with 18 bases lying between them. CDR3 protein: CASSQNPGAGSPLHF. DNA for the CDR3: TGTGCCAGCAGCCAGAACCCAGGGGCGGGCTCACCCCTCCACTTT.

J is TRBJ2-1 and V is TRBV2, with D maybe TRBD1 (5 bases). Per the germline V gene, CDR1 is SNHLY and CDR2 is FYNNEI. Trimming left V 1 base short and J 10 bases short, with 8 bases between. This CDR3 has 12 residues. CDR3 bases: TGTGCCAGCAGTGAAGGGGGCCGCGAGCAGTTCTTC. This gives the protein CASSEGGREQFF.

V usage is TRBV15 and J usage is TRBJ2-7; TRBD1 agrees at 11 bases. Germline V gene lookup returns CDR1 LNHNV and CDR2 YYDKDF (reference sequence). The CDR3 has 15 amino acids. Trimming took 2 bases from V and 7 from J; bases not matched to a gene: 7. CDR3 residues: CATSRTRDRGEEQYF. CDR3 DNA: TGTGCCACCAGCAGAACCCGGGACAGGGGGGAAGAGCAGTACTTC.

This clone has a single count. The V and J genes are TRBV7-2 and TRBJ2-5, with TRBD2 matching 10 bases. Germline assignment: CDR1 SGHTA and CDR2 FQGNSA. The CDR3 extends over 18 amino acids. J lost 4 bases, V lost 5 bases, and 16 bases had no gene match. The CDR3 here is CASSGRAGGRVLGETQYF. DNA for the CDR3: TGTGCCAGCAGCGGGCGAGCGGGGGGGCGTGTCTTGGGAGAGACCCAGTACTTC. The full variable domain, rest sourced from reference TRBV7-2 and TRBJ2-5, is GAGVSQSPSNKVTEKGKDVELRCDPISGHTALYWYRQSLGQGLEFLIYFQGNSAPDKSGLPSDRFSAERTGGSVSTLTIQRTQQEDSAVYLCASSGRAGGRVLGETQYFGPGTRLLVL.

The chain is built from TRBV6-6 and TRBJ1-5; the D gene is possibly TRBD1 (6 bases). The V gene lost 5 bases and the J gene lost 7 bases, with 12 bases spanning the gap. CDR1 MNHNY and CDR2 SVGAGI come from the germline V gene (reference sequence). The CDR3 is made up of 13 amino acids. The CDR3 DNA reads TGTGCCAGCAGTCCTCCAGGGGACCAGCCCCAGCATTTT. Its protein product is CASSPPGDQPQHF.

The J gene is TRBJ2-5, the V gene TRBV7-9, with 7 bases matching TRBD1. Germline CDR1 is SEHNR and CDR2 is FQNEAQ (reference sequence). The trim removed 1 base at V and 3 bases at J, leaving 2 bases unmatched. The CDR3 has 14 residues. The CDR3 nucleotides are TGTGCCAGCAGCTTAGGACAGGGTAAAGAGACCCAGTACTTC. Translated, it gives CASSLGQGKETQYF.

CDR3 DNA: TGCGCCAGCACCGAACAGCCGTTTAACACTGAAGCTTTCTTT. Its translation: CASTEQPFNTEAFF. The J gene is TRBJ1-1, the V gene TRBV5-1, with D unclear. The CDR3 runs to 14 residues. Germline values: CDR1 SGHRS, CDR2 YFSETQ. The V end was cut by 6 bases, the J end by 2 bases, with 14 bases between.

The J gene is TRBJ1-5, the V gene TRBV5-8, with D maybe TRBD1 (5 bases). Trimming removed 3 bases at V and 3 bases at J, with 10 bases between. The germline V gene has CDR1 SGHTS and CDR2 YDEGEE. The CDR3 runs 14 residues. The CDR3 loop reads CASSWGGDNQPQHF. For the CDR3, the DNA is TGTGCCAGCAGCTGGGGGGGGGACAATCAGCCCCAGCATTTT.

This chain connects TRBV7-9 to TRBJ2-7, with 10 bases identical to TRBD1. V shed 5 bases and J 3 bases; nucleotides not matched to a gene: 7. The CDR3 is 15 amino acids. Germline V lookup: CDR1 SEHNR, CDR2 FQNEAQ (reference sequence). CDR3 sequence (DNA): TGTGCCAGCAGCCTCCTAGGGACAGGGGACTACGAGCAGTACTTC. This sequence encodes CASSLLGTGDYEQYF.

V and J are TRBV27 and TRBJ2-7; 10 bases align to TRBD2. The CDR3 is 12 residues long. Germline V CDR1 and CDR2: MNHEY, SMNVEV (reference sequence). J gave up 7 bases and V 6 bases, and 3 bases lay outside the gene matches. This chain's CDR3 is CASRAGGREQYF. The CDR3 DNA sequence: TGTGCCAGCAGAGCGGGGGGGAGGGAGCAGTACTTC.

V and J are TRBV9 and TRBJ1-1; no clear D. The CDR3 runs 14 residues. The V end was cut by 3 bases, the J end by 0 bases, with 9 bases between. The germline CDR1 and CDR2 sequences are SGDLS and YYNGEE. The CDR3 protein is CASSAGGLNTEAFF. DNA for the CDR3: TGTGCCAGCAGCGCGGGCGGGCTGAACACTGAAGCTTTCTTT. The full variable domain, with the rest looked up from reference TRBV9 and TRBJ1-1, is DSGVTQTPKHLITATGQRVTLRCSPRSGDLSVYWYQQSLDQGLQFLIQYYNGEERAKGNILERFSAQQFPDLHSELNLSSLELGDSALYFCASSAGGLNTEAFFGQGTRLTVV.

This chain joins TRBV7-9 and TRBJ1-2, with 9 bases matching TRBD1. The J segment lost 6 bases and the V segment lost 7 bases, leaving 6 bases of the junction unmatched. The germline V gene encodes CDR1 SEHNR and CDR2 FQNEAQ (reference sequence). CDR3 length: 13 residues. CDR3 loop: CASTKGTGNGYTF. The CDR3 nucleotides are TGTGCCAGCACCAAAGGGACAGGGAATGGCTACACCTTC.

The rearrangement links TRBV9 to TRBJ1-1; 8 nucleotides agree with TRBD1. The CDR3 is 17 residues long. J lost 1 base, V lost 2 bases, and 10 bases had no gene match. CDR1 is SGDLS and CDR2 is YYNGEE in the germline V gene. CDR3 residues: CASSVGRGPRGNTEAFF. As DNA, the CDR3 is TGTGCCAGCAGCGTCGGCAGGGGGCCTAGGGGGAACACTGAAGCTTTCTTT. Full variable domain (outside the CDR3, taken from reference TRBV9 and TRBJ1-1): DSGVTQTPKHLITATGQRVTLRCSPRSGDLSVYWYQQSLDQGLQFLIQYYNGEERAKGNILERFSAQQFPDLHSELNLSSLELGDSALYFCASSVGRGPRGNTEAFFGQGTRLTVV.

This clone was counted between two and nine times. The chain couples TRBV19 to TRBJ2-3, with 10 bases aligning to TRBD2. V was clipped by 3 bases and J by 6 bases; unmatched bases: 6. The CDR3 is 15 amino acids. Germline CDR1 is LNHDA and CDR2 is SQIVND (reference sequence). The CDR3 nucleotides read TGTGCCAGTAGTATCTCTAGCGGGGGCGGGGATACGCAGTATTTT. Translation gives CASSISSGGGDTQYF.

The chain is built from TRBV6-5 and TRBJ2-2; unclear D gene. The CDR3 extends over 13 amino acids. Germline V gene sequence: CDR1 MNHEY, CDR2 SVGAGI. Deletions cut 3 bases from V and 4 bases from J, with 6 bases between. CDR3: CASSYEVTGELFF. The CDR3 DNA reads TGTGCCAGCAGTTATGAGGTCACCGGGGAGCTGTTTTTT.